The 8 T cell receptor beta chains below all came from one sample that was sequenced in a study of blood T cell repertoires in COVID-19. Only in-frame clones appear in the TCRdb table, and some are missing; sequencing was by immunoSEQ multiplex PCR. The sample lists about 88,000 clones, about 87% occurring once. Sequencing was done on a sample of peripheral blood. These receptors originate from an older man with acute or convalescent COVID-19.

The chain has TRBV19 and TRBJ1-3, with TRBD1 identical over 8 bases. CDR1 and CDR2 (germline): LNHDA, SQIVND (reference sequence). The CDR3 has 15 residues. V trimming: 4 bases; J trimming: 2 bases; junction bases outside the gene matches: 4. The CDR3 reads CASSKMDRAGNTIYF. In DNA, the CDR3 is TGTGCCAGTAGTAAAATGGACAGGGCTGGAAACACCATATATTTT.

This clone appeared once. This rearrangement joins TRBV19 to TRBJ1-5; no clear D gene. Germline-derived CDR1 and CDR2 are LNHDA and SQIVND (reference sequence). V lost 5 bases and J lost 6, with 14 bases in between. The CDR3 covers 14 residues. CDR3 DNA sequence: TGTGCCAGTAGTCCCCAAGGAGGGAGTCAGCCCCAGCATTTT. It is translated as CASSPQGGSQPQHF.

The rearrangement uses TRBV18 and TRBJ2-7; TRBD1 agrees at 7 bases. Unmatched junction bases numbered 5, after V lost 2 bases and J lost 1 base. The CDR3 covers 15 residues. Germline V gives CDR1 KGHSH, CDR2 LQKENI. CDR3 bases: TGTGCCAGCTCACCAGAGACAGGGTCTTCCTACGAGCAGTACTTC. Translation gives CASSPETGSSYEQYF.

V and J are TRBV6-6 and TRBJ2-1, with 11 bases identical to TRBD2. This CDR3 has 16 amino acids. From germline, CDR1 is MNHNY and CDR2 SVGAGI (reference sequence). The ends lost 6 bases at V and 0 bases at J; junction bases unmatched: 4. CDR3 in DNA: TGTGCCAGCAGGACTAGCGGGACATTCTCCTACAATGAGCAGTTCTTC. This translates into CASRTSGTFSYNEQFF.

The chain uses TRBV9 and TRBJ2-5, with 10 nucleotides matching TRBD1. The CDR3 runs 14 residues. Germline trimming cut 3 bases from V and 7 bases from J; bases unmatched to any gene: 6. Germline lookup yields CDR1 SGDLS and CDR2 YYNGEE. CDR3 protein: CASSEGTGEGTQYF. CDR3 DNA: TGTGCCAGCAGCGAGGGGACAGGGGAGGGGACCCAGTACTTC.

The genes are TRBV19 and TRBJ2-1, with 9 bases aligning to TRBD2. This CDR3 spans 15 amino acids. Germline V gene lookup returns CDR1 LNHDA and CDR2 SQIVND (reference sequence). Trimming cost V 4 bases and J 8 bases; bases outside gene matches: 9. CDR3 coding DNA: TGTGCCAGTAGTAGGCGCGCTAGCGGGGTTGATGAGCAGTTCTTC. It yields the protein CASSRRASGVDEQFF. The entire variable domain, with the rest obtained from reference TRBV19 and TRBJ2-1, is as follows: DGGITQSPKYLFRKEGQNVTLSCEQNLNHDAMYWYRQDPGQGLRLIYYSQIVNDFQKGDIAEGYSVSREKKESFPLTVTSAQKNPTAFYLCASSRRASGVDEQFFGPGTRLTVL.

V usage is TRBV7-8 and J usage is TRBJ2-2; TRBD2 agrees at 9 bases. Germline V lookup: CDR1 SGHVS, CDR2 FQNEAQ. V was clipped by 2 bases and J by 7 bases; unmatched bases: 5. The CDR3 spans 15 residues. CDR3 DNA sequence: TGTGCCAGCAGCTTACGGCGGGGGGGCAGCGGGGAGCTGTTTTTT. Protein product: CASSLRRGGSGELFF. Using reference TRBV7-8 and TRBJ2-2 for the parts outside the CDR3, the full variable domain is GAGVSQSPRYKVAKRGQDVALRCDPISGHVSLFWYQQALGQGPEFLTYFQNEAQLDKSGLPSDRFFAERPEGSVSTLKIQRTQQEDSAVYLCASSLRRGGSGELFFGEGSRLTVL.

This chain joins TRBV7-8 and TRBJ2-1, with 9 bases aligning to TRBD2. The germline V gene encodes CDR1 SGHVS and CDR2 FQNEAQ. The CDR3 loop spans 14 amino acids. Trimming took 4 bases from V and 9 from J; bases not matched to a gene: 7. The CDR3 loop is CASSSSGVGGEQFF. CDR3 in DNA: TGTGCCAGCAGCTCTAGCGGGGTTGGGGGTGAGCAGTTCTTC.